This TCR beta chain was obtained from a study of vaccination and CD4 T cells after COVID-19. Study summary: With roughly ten mild cases and one severe, convalescent patients were SARS-CoV-2 positive by nasal swab PCR.

CDR3 length equals 18 residues. The junction had 8 bases not matched to a gene; V was cut back by 2 bases and J by 0 bases. Germline CDR1 and CDR2: SGHVS and FQNEAQ. Once obtained from cultured CD4+ T cells, the DNA was sequenced using the Oncomine TCR Beta short-read assay. In TCRdb, the PCR reads were re-called with MiXCR into one record per CDR3 protein. Of around 15,000 distinct CDR3 sequences in the sample, about three quarters were seen once. Treatment: roughly 11-day PBMC culture with coronavirus spike peptide pools or control peptides (ViraFEST assay). In regard to this clonotype: Antigen specificity is unknown.

General study points: Median reactive clonotypes, those recognizing SARS-CoV-2, rose from 21 to 38, not significantly.

This chain uses TRBV7-8 with TRBJ2-7; 12 bases line up with TRBD2. Sequenced sample: CD4+ T cells from blood, cultured in vitro. The TCR originated in a human donor who had recovered from COVID-19. The CDR3 loop is CASSLSASGRAHSYEQYF. The CDR3 coding sequence is TGTGCCAGCAGCTTATCAGCTAGCGGGAGGGCTCACTCCTACGAGCAGTACTTC.